This T cell receptor (beta chain) was identified in a study of cytomegalovirus exposure and HLA in healthy donors. Overall study context: Of all 400 or so donors who were genotyped, roughly 81% belonged to the Caucasian-associated ancestry cluster.

The PCR employed 60 Vbeta primers together with 13 Jbeta primers. Libraries were prepared by immunoSEQ multiplex PCR; TCRdb keeps only in-frame clonotypes and omits some of them. Its listing shows approximately 130,000 clones. Germline V gives CDR1 SGHRS, CDR2 YFSETQ. V was pared by 4 bases and J by 3 bases, with 3 bases of the junction left unmatched. This CDR3 has 14 amino acids. Study-wide results and caveats: A few CMV-associated chains proved CMV antigen-specific in vitro. As was reported, the HLA-A and HLA-B alleles of most subjects were accurately predicted from TCR beta sequences. Segments of the TCR beta V type were, in most cases, productive about 90% or about 30% of the time in an earlier analysis.

On this clone: Its cognate antigen is unknown.

Material: PBMCs. This sequence originates from a woman aged 60 to 75 in good health and CMV-seronegative. The V and J genes are TRBV5-1 and TRBJ1-4; the match to TRBD1 covers 7 bases. The CDR3 here is CASSTGQSNEKLFF. CDR3 coding DNA: TGCGCCAGCAGCACGGGACAGTCTAATGAAAAACTGTTTTTT.